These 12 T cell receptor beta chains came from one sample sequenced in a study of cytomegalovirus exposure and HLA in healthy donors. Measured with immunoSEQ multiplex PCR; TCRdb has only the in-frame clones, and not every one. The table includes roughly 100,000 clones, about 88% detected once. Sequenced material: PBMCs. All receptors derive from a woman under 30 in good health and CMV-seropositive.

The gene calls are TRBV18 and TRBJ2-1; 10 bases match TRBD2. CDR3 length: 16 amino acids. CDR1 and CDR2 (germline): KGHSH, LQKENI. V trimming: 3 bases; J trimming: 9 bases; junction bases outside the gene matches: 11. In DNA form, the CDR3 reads TGTGCCAGCTCACCCTACATAGCGGGAGGTTCTGTTGAGCAGTTCTTC. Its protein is CASSPYIAGGSVEQFF.

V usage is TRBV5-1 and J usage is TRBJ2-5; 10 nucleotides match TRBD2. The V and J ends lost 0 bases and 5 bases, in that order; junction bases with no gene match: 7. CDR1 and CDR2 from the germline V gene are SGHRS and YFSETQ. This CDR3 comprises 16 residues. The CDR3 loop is CASSLASTSGVETQYF. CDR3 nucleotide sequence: TGCGCCAGCAGCTTGGCAAGTACTAGCGGGGTTGAGACCCAGTACTTC.

CDR3 nucleotide sequence: TGTGCCAGCAGTTCGACAGGGGTAGGACAGCCCCAGCATTTT. Protein: CASSSTGVGQPQHF. The rearrangement joins TRBV6-5 to TRBJ1-5, with 8 bases lining up with TRBD1. Trimming removed 4 bases from V and 7 bases from J; junction bases left unmatched: 6. CDR3 length equals 14 residues. Per the germline V gene, CDR1 is MNHEY and CDR2 is SVGAGI.

The chain's CDR3 is CAISERGGQTNTGELFF. In DNA form, the CDR3 reads TGTGCCATCAGTGAGCGGGGAGGGCAGACGAACACCGGGGAGCTGTTTTTT. The rearrangement uses TRBV10-3 and TRBJ2-2, with 7 bases identical to TRBD2. V gave up 2 bases and J gave up 0 bases; unmatched junction bases: 6. The germline CDR1 and CDR2 sequences are ENHRY and SYGVKD. CDR3 length equals 17 residues.

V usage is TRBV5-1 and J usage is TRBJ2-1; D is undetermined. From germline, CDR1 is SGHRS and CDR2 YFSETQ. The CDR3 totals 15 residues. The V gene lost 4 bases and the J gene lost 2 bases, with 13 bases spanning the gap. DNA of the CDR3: TGCGCCAGCAGCCCAAACGAGCTAGCCTACAATGAGCAGTTCTTC. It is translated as CASSPNELAYNEQFF.

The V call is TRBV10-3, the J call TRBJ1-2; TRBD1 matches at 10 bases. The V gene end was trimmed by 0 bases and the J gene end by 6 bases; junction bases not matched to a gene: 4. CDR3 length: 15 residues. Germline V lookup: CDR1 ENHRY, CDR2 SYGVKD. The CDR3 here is CAISESDRGMNGYTF. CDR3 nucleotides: TGTGCCATCAGTGAGTCGGACAGGGGGATGAATGGCTACACCTTC.

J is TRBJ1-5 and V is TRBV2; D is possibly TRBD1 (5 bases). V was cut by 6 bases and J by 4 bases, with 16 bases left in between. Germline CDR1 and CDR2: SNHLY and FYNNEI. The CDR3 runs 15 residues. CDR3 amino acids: CASRGQGIGNQPQHF. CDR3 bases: TGTGCCAGCAGAGGCCAGGGAATAGGAAATCAGCCCCAGCATTTT. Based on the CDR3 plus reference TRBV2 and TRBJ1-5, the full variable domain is EPEVTQTPSHQVTQMGQEVILRCVPISNHLYFYWYRQILGQKVEFLVSFYNNEISEKSEIFDDQFSVERPDGSNFTLKIRSTKLEDSAMYFCASRGQGIGNQPQHFGDGTRLSIL.

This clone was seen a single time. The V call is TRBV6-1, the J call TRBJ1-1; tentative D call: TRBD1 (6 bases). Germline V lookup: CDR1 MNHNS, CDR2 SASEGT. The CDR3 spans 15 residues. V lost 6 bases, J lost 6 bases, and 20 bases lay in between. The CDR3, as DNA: TGTGCCAGCAGACCCCGTCCAGGGGCGGTCTCTGAAGCTTTCTTT. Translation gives CASRPRPGAVSEAFF.

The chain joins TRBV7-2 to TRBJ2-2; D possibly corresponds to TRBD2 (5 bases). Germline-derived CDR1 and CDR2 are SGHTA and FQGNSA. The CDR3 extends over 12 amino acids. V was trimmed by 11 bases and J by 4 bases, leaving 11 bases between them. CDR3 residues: CAEGPLTGELFF. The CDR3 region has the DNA TGTGCCGAGGGCCCTCTCACCGGGGAGCTGTTTTTT. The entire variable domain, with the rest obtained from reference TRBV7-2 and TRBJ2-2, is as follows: GAGVSQSPSNKVTEKGKDVELRCDPISGHTALYWYRQSLGQGLEFLIYFQGNSAPDKSGLPSDRFSAERTGGSVSTLTIQRTQQEDSAVYLCAEGPLTGELFFGEGSRLTVL.

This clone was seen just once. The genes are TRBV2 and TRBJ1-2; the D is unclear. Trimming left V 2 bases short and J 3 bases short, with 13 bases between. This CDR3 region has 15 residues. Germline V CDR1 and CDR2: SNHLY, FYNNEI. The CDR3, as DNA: TGTGCCAGCAGTGAATCCGCGGGCAGGTACTATGGCTACACCTTC. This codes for CASSESAGRYYGYTF.

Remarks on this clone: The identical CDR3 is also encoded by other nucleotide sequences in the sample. The CDR3 loop reads CASRTGFYGYTF. As DNA, the CDR3 is TGTGCCAGCAGGACAGGGTTCTATGGCTACACCTTC. The chain carries TRBV2 and TRBJ1-2; 7 bases agree with TRBD1. V shed 6 bases, J shed 4 bases, and the junction held 2 bases outside the gene matches. From germline, CDR1 is SNHLY and CDR2 FYNNEI. The CDR3 has 12 residues.

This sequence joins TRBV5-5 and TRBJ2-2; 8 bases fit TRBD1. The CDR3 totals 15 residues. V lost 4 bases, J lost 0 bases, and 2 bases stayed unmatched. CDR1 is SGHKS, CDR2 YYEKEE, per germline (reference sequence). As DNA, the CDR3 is TGTGCCAGCAGCCTGGACAGGGCGAACACCGGGGAGCTGTTTTTT. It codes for CASSLDRANTGELFF.